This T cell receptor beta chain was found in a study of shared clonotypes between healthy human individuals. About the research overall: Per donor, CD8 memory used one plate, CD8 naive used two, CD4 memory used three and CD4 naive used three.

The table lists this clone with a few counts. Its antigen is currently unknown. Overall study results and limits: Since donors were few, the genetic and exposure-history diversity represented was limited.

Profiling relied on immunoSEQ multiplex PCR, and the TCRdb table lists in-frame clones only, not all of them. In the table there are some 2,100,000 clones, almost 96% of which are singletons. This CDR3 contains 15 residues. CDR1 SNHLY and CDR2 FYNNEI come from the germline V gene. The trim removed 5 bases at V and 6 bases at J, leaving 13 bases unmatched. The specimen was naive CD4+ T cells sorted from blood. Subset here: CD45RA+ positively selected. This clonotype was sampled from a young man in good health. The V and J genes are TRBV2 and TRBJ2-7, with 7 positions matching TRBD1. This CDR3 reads CASSLTGATGREQYF. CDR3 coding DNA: TGTGCCAGCAGTCTCACAGGGGCCACAGGGCGCGAGCAGTACTTC.